The entry that follows covers one T cell receptor beta chain sequence. Both 60 Vbeta primers and 13 Jbeta primers went into the PCR. Profiled with immunoSEQ multiplex PCR; TCRdb holds only in-frame clones, not every one. This table has more than 150,000 clones, roughly 83% appearing once. The data stem from a study of cytomegalovirus exposure and HLA in healthy donors. V dropped 2 bases and J dropped 3 bases, with 16 bases sitting between them. Germline CDR1 LNHDA, CDR2 SQIVND (reference sequence). The CDR3 extends over 16 amino acids. This receptor was identified in a woman aged 18 to 35 in good health and CMV-seronegative. Sequencing was done on a sample of PBMCs. This chain uses TRBV19 with TRBJ1-2, with a possible D match to TRBD1 (6 bases). The CDR3 region is CASSITGRYRHYGYTF. The DNA for the CDR3 is TGTGCCAGTAGTATAACAGGGAGATACCGGCACTATGGCTACACCTTC.